This T cell receptor (beta chain) was captured in a study of cytomegalovirus exposure and HLA in healthy donors. Study context: The platform used for the roughly 130 validation repertoires matched that of the 650 to 750 first-cohort repertoires, a later analysis reported. Study-level findings and limits: Most TCR sequences proved rare, with some public TCRs found in many donors. Subsequent analysis revealed that first-cohort TCR clusters tended to co-occur in the 100 to 150 validation repertoires. Cytomegalovirus association was assigned to about 150 TCR beta chains.

Note on this clone: Its antigen is unknown.

Some clones are missing from TCRdb's copy, which holds only in-frame ones; the method was immunoSEQ multiplex PCR. The table records under 150,000 clones, 70% to 90% of them present only once. This CDR3 has 14 amino acids. After removal of 6 bases from V and 0 bases from J, the junction contained 2 bases not matched to a gene. Germline CDR1 KGHSH, CDR2 LQKENI. V gene TRBV18 combines with J gene TRBJ2-3; 8 bases map to TRBD2. This TCR was recovered from a man younger than 30 in good health and CMV-seropositive. The specimen was PBMCs. The CDR3 sequence: CASSIAGSTDTQYF. Here the CDR3 DNA reads TGTGCCAGCTCCATAGCGGGGAGCACAGATACGCAGTATTTT.